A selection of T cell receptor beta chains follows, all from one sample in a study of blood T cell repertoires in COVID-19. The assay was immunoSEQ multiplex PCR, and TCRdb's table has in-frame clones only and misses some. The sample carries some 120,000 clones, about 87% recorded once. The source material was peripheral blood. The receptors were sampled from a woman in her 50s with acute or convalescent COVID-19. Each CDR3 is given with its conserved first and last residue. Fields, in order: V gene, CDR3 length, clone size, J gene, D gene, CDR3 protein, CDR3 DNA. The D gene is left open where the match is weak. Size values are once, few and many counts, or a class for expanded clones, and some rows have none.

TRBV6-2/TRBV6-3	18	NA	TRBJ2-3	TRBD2	CASSYAQRLAGNTDTQYF	TGTGCCAGCAGTTACGCCCAACGGCTAGCGGGAAACACAGATACGCAGTATTTT
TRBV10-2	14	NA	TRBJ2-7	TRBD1	CASKRTGDSYEQYF	TGCGCCAGCAAACGAACAGGGGACTCCTACGAGCAGTACTTC
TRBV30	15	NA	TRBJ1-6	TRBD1	CAWRDRNSYNSPLHF	TGTGCCTGGAGGGACAGGAACTCCTATAATTCACCCCTCCACTTT
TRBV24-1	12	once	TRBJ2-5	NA	CATSDPIGVQYF	TGTGCCACCAGTGACCCCATCGGAGTCCAGTACTTC
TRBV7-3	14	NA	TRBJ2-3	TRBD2	CASSLRGNTDTQYF	TGTGCCAGCAGCTTGCGGGGGAACACAGATACGCAGTATTTT
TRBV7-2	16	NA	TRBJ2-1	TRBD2	CASSSRLADWLGEQFF	TGTGCCAGCAGCTCGAGACTAGCGGACTGGTTAGGAGAGCAGTTCTTC
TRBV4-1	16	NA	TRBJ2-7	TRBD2	CASSQTSVGTYYEQYF	TGCGCCAGCAGCCAAACTAGCGTGGGAACCTACTACGAGCAGTACTTC
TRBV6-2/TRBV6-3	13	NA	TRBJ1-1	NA	CASSPGELTEAFF	TGTGCCAGCAGTCCCGGGGAGCTCACTGAAGCTTTCTTT
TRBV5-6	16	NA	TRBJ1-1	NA	CASSRRPPRANTEAFF	TGTGCCAGCAGCCGCCGCCCTCCGCGGGCTAACACTGAAGCTTTCTTT
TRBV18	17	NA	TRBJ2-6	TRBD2	CASSPVAGSSGANVLTF	TGTGCCAGCTCACCCGTAGCGGGGAGCTCTGGGGCCAACGTCCTGACTTTC
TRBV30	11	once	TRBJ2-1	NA	CAWSVTHEQFF	TGTGCCTGGAGTGTAACTCATGAGCAGTTCTTC
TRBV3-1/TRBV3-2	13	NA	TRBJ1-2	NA	CASSPTENYGYTF	TGTGCCAGCAGCCCGACAGAGAACTATGGCTACACCTTC
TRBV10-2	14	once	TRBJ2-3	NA	CASKRGQSTDTQYF	TGCGCCAGCAAACGAGGGCAAAGCACAGATACGCAGTATTTT
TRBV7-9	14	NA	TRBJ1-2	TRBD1	CASSAGTGVDGYTF	TGTGCCAGCAGCGCCGGGACAGGGGTGGATGGCTACACCTTC
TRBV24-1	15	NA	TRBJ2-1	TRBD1	CATSAHRGKGNEQFF	TGTGCCACCAGTGCCCACAGGGGAAAGGGCAATGAGCAGTTCTTC
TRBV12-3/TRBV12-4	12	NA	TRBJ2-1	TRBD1	CASWDRGREQFF	TGTGCCAGCTGGGACAGGGGTAGGGAGCAGTTCTTC
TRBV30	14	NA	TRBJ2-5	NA	CAWSVGGGSETQYF	TGTGCCTGGAGTGTAGGTGGGGGGTCAGAGACCCAGTACTTC
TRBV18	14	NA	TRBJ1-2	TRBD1	CASSPPGQAYGYTF	TGTGCCAGCTCACCCCCGGGACAGGCGTATGGCTACACCTTC
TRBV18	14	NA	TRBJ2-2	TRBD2	CASSPAGGTGELFF	TGTGCCAGCTCGCCAGCGGGGGGGACCGGGGAGCTGTTTTTT
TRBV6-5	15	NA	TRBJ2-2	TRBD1	CASTWDRANTGELFF	TGTGCCAGCACCTGGGACAGGGCGAACACCGGGGAGCTGTTTTTT
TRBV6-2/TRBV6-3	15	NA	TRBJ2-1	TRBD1	CASSYPRGHLNEQFF	TGTGCCAGCAGTTACCCGAGGGGGCATTTGAATGAGCAGTTCTTC
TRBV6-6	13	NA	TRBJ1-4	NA	CASTGKENEKLFF	TGTGCCAGCACAGGGAAGGAAAATGAAAAACTGTTTTTT
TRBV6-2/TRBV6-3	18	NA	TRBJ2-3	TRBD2	CASSFDPLYGGARDTQYF	TGTGCCAGCAGTTTCGACCCCCTCTACGGGGGGGCTAGAGATACGCAGTATTTT
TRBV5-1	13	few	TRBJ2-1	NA	CASSLDHRNEQFF	TGCGCCAGCAGCTTGGACCATCGGAATGAGCAGTTCTTC
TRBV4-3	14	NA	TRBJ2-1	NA	CASSSDKHYNEQFF	TGCGCCAGCAGCTCCGACAAGCACTACAATGAGCAGTTCTTC
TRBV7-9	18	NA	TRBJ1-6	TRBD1	CASSLALLRTGENSPLHF	TGTGCCAGCAGCTTAGCGCTTCTGCGAACAGGGGAAAATTCACCCCTCCACTTT
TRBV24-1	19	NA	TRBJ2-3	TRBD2	CATSDSSLAAGEGFHTQYF	TGTGCCACCAGTGATTCATCCCTGGCGGCCGGGGAGGGGTTCCATACGCAGTATTTT
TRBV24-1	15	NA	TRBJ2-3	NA	CATTASGDTSDTQYF	TGTGCCACTACCGCCTCAGGTGATACATCAGATACGCAGTATTTT
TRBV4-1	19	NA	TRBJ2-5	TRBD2	CASSQGPRLAGGPEETQYF	TGCGCCAGCAGCCAAGGGCCGAGACTAGCGGGAGGGCCGGAGGAGACCCAGTACTTC
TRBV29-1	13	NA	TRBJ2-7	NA	CSSGGGDGYEQYF	TGCAGCAGCGGAGGCGGGGATGGCTACGAGCAGTACTTC
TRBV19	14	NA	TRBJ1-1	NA	CASSITYPGTEAFF	TGTGCCAGTAGTATTACTTATCCCGGGACTGAAGCTTTCTTT
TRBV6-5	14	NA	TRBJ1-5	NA	CASSYSGGNQPQHF	TGTGCCAGCAGTTACTCTGGAGGCAATCAGCCCCAGCATTTT
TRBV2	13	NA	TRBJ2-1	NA	CASSDGVRSEQFF	TGTGCCAGCAGTGACGGGGTTCGGAGCGAGCAGTTCTTC
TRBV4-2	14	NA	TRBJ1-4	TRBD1	CASSRATGAEKLFF	TGTGCCAGCAGCCGAGCTACAGGGGCGGAAAAACTGTTTTTT
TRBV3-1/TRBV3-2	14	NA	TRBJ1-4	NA	CASSQQGWEEKLFF	TGTGCCAGCAGCCAGCAGGGGTGGGAGGAAAAACTGTTTTTT
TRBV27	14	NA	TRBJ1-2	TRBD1	CASSYGQGAGGYTF	TGTGCCAGCAGTTATGGACAGGGGGCAGGAGGCTACACCTTC
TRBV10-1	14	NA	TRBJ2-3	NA	CASSELAAVDTQYF	TGCGCCAGCAGTGAGTTGGCTGCGGTGGATACGCAGTATTTT
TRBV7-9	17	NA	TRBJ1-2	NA	CASSFLRARRENYGYTF	TGTGCCAGCAGCTTCCTGAGGGCACGACGAGAAAACTATGGCTACACCTTC
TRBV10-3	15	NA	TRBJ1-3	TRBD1	CAISGGGARGNTIYF	TGTGCCATCAGTGGAGGGGGCGCCCGAGGAAACACCATATATTTT
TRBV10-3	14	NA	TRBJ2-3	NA	CAISAVAMSDTQYF	TGTGCCATCAGCGCGGTGGCCATGTCAGATACGCAGTATTTT
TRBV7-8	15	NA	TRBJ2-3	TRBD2	CASSPRGLVTDTQYF	TGTGCCAGCAGCCCAAGGGGACTAGTAACAGATACGCAGTATTTT
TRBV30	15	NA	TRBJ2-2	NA	CAWSVLGLGSGELFF	TGTGCCTGGAGTGTACTGGGACTTGGTAGTGGGGAGCTGTTTTTT
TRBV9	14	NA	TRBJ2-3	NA	CASSEGTLTDTQYF	TGTGCCAGCAGCGAGGGGACTCTCACAGATACGCAGTATTTT
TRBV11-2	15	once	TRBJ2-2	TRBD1	CASSAGTDNTGELFF	TGTGCCAGCAGCGCCGGGACAGACAACACCGGGGAGCTGTTTTTT
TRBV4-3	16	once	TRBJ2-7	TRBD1	CASSQGWDRVSYEQYF	TGCGCCAGCAGCCAAGGCTGGGACAGAGTGTCCTACGAGCAGTACTTC
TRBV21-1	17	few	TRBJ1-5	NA	CASSKERPPLSNQPQHF	TGTGCCAGCAGCAAAGAGAGGCCCCCCCTGAGCAATCAGCCCCAGCATTTT
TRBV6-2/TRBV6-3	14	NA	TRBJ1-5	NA	CASSSRIVNQPQHF	TGTGCCAGCAGTTCGCGGATCGTGAATCAGCCCCAGCATTTT
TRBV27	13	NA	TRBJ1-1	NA	CASSLAGYTEAFF	TGTGCCAGCAGTTTAGCCGGGTACACTGAAGCTTTCTTT
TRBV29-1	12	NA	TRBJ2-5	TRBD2	CSVERGQETQYF	TGCAGCGTTGAGCGGGGGCAAGAGACCCAGTACTTC
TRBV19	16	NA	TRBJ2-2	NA	CASSIGAGVGSGELFF	TGTGCCAGTAGTATAGGGGCAGGGGTCGGGTCCGGGGAGCTGTTTTTT
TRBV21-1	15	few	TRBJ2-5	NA	CASSKMDCNQETQYF	TGTGCCAGCAGCAAAATGGACTGCAACCAAGAGACCCAGTACTTC
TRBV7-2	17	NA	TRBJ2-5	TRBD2	CASSLGGAGGPIETQYF	TGTGCCAGCAGCTTAGGAGGAGCGGGGGGCCCTATAGAGACCCAGTACTTC